The text below deals with one TCR beta chain. Its target antigen remains unknown. Per-base quality was not reported, and no clone a single base away is much larger than it. These data originate in a study of stem cell transplantation in POMP-related autoinflammatory disease (dated by TCRdb to about 2021). In the study overall: It was hypothesized that MHC class I-dependent CD8+ T-cell differentiation and positive selection are impaired by defective thymoproteasomes, resulting in skewing of the TRB repertoire. Prior to transplant, the patients had CD4+ naive T-cell skewing, low CD8+ T-cell proportions, and decreased T-cell cytokine secretion. Through one year post-transplant, neutrophils and platelets showed 100% donor engraftment on DNA chimerism analysis. The effect of POMP deficiency on T-cell receptor beta repertoire diversity and CDR3 characteristics was assessed using high-throughput TRB sequencing.

V and J are truncated by 5 bases and 1 base respectively, leaving an intervening sequence of 11 bases. Including the terminal cysteine and phenylalanine, the CDR3 comprises 14 residues. The entry retains the CDR3 DNA only, 42 bases that are in frame from base 1. The germline V gene sets CDR1 to MDHEN and CDR2 to SYDVKM. Study-wide conclusions, independent of this receptor: The number of unique TRB V-J gene pairings was restricted in PRAID patients. In PRAID patients, the trend toward increased clonality and lower diversity reached statistical significance only for regulatory T cells. Across all analyzed T-cell subsets, PRAID patients tended toward lower TRB diversity and higher clonality.

Library preparation used the immunoSEQ multiplex PCR assay. As for how the authors treated the data: Shannon entropy, which takes clonal size distribution into account, was used to quantify repertoire diversity. The Gini-Simpson index (Simpson_1-D) served as the measure of how unequally clonotypes were distributed. The table was pulled from immuneACCESS by TCRdb, which kept in-frame rearrangements only. Such tables lose some clones; where checked, under half of the loss comes from unresolved V genes, and the rest has no known cause. For V, J and clone size, that table is used; D and trimming come from the DNA. This sample comprises over 60,000 clones, approximately 90% of them detected only once. The biggest ten clones account for around 0.66% of the sample. The meaning of the sample's time point label: after hematopoietic stem cell transplant. PRAID was marked by prominent immunodeficiency together with autoinflammation. Prior to TRB sequencing, T-cell subsets (conventional T cells, CD8+ T cells, regulatory T cells, T follicular helper cells) were sorted.

The sample in question was CD4+ T cells from PBMCs, obtained after stem cell transplantation. Here the chain combines TRBV28 and TRBJ1-1; the D segment could be TRBD1, given 6 matching bases. This clonotype originated in a human patient with POMP-related autoinflammation and immune dysregulation (PRAID). After transplantation, some T cells may belong to the graft donor instead of the recipient. The CDR3 protein: CASSLGQRNTEAFF. The nucleotides read TGTGCCAGCAGTCTCGGACAGCGGAACACTGAAGCTTTCTTT.